This T cell receptor (beta chain) was captured in a study of regulatory T cells in long-lasting Graves disease. In its sample, this clonotype was seen many times. The time point was: newly diagnosed GD, antithyroid drugs for less than 3 months. The TCR library was made from RNA extracted from PBMCs. Looked up from germline, CDR1 is MNHNS and CDR2 is SASEGT. The CDR3 length is 13 residues. Unmatched junction bases numbered 7, after V lost 6 bases and J lost 6 bases. HTBI primers from iRepertoire and Arm-PCR of CDR3 regions yielded the TCR beta libraries. TCRdb re-called the multiplex PCR reads through MiXCR, storing one row per CDR3 protein. The repertoire holds roughly 520,000 distinct CDR3 sequences, around 11% seen once, with 7.5% to 9% in the top ten. These records were also assigned to another study, of T cells in Graves' hyperthyroidism and ophthalmopathy.

The specimen comprised peripheral blood mononuclear cells (PBMCs), sampled at new diagnosis, from a patient treated with antithyroid drugs. The receptor was isolated from a young woman with Graves disease. V and J are TRBV6-1 and TRBJ1-2, with TRBD1 identical over 7 bases. The DNA of the CDR3 is TGTGCCAGCAGGGGACAGAAGGGTCATGGCTACACCTTC. Its protein is CASRGQKGHGYTF.